These 10 T cell receptor beta chains were sequenced from one sample in a study of OX40 agonist ivuxolimab in advanced cancers. The library was generated by the immunoSEQ multiplex PCR assay. The immuneACCESS repertoire file appears here via TCRdb, limited to in-frame rearrangements. These files lack a portion of the clones; in checked studies, under half of the deficit traces to unresolved V genes, and the cause of the others is not known. Across this sample there are under 70,000 clones, with approximately 81% seen only once. The top ten hold approximately 2% of the sample. The sequences come from CD4+ or CD8+ T cells sorted from blood, collected in a trial of the OX40 agonist ivuxolimab. These receptors originate from an adult with an advanced solid tumor such as melanoma, head and neck, liver or kidney cancer.

The chain employs TRBV10-3 and TRBJ1-1; tentative D call: TRBD1 (5 bases). CDR3 length equals 14 residues. Germline V gives CDR1 ENHRY, CDR2 SYGVKD. V was clipped by 7 bases and J by 1 base, with 13 bases between them. This CDR3 reads CAITKGRGNTEAFF. CDR3 nucleotide sequence: TGTGCCATCACCAAAGGGAGGGGGAACACTGAAGCTTTCTTT.

This clone was seen once. The V call is TRBV12-5, the J call TRBJ1-2; 11 bases match TRBD1. V was pared by 5 bases and J by 5 bases, with 7 bases of the junction left unmatched. Germline CDR1 LGHNT, CDR2 FRNRAP. This CDR3 has 15 residues. CDR3 nucleotides: TGTGCTAGTGGTCTGGACAGGGGGCGCGGGTATGGCTACACCTTC. Its translation is CASGLDRGRGYGYTF. The full variable domain, its missing parts supplied by reference TRBV12-5 and TRBJ1-2, is DARVTQTPRHKVTEMGQEVTMRCQPILGHNTVFWYRQTMMQGLELLAYFRNRAPLDDSGMPKDRFSAEMPDATLATLKIQPSEPRDSAVYFCASGLDRGRGYGYTFGSGTRLTVV.

V usage is TRBV5-1 and J usage is TRBJ2-7; 8 nucleotides agree with TRBD1. Germline trimming cut 4 bases from V and 6 bases from J; bases unmatched to any gene: 12. CDR1 SGHRS and CDR2 YFSETQ come from the germline V gene. The CDR3 length is 15 residues. The CDR3 DNA reads as TGCGCCAGCAGCCCCGGACAGGGCGGATGGAGCGAGCAGTACTTC. This translates into CASSPGQGGWSEQYF. The variable domain in full, with the rest retrieved from reference TRBV5-1 and TRBJ2-7, is KAGVTQTPRYLIKTRGQQVTLSCSPISGHRSVSWYQQTPGQGLQFLFEYFSETQRNKGNFPGRFSGRQFSNSRSEMNVSTLELGDSALYLCASSPGQGGWSEQYFGPGTRLTVT.

The rearrangement uses TRBV13 and TRBJ2-2; 8 bases align to TRBD1. The germline V gene has CDR1 PRHDT and CDR2 FYEKMQ (reference sequence). V lost 5 bases, J lost 3 bases, and 8 bases stayed unmatched. The CDR3 is 16 residues long. The chain's CDR3 is CASSRRTGIDTGELFF. CDR3 DNA: TGTGCCAGCAGCAGAAGGACAGGGATCGACACCGGGGAGCTGTTTTTT.

CDR3: CASSSSNRDHEKLFF. CDR3 nucleotides: TGTGCCAGCAGCTCCAGCAACCGGGACCATGAAAAACTGTTTTTT. The J gene is TRBJ1-4, the V gene TRBV7-2; a possible D gene is TRBD1 (5 bases). Per germline, CDR1 SGHTA and CDR2 FQGNSA. V was cut by 4 bases and J by 6 bases, with 15 bases left in between. This CDR3 has 15 residues.

The chain carries TRBV23-1 and TRBJ1-1; D perhaps matches TRBD1 (5 bases). TRBV23-1 is filed as an ORF, its function uncertain. Deletions cut 4 bases from V and 4 bases from J, with 13 bases between. This CDR3 has 14 amino acids. In DNA form, the CDR3 reads TGCGCCAGCAGTCCGGGGGGATCAAGCACTGAAGCTTTCTTT. This codes for CASSPGGSSTEAFF.

The V gene is TRBV28, the J gene TRBJ1-1, with a possible D match to TRBD1 (5 bases). The CDR3 is 15 residues long. The V and J ends lost 8 bases and 0 bases respectively, with 16 bases between them. Germline assignment: CDR1 MDHEN and CDR2 SYDVKM. CDR3 loop: CASLSAGLMNTEAFF. CDR3 in DNA: TGTGCCAGCCTCTCCGCGGGACTGATGAACACTGAAGCTTTCTTT. Full variable domain (missing parts from reference TRBV28 and TRBJ1-1): DVKVTQSSRYLVKRTGEKVFLECVQDMDHENMFWYRQDPGLGLRLIYFSYDVKMKEKGDIPEGYSVSREKKERFSLILESASTNQTSMYLCASLSAGLMNTEAFFGQGTRLTVV.

The CDR3, as DNA: TGTGCCAGTAGTAGTCGAGGCGGTGAAAAACTGTTTTTT. Translated: CASSSRGGEKLFF. The chain employs TRBV19 and TRBJ1-4; D gene uncertain. V was shortened by 4 bases and J by 7 bases, with 10 bases between the two germline ends. CDR3 length: 13 amino acids. Germline V gene sequence: CDR1 LNHDA, CDR2 SQIVND (reference sequence).

The chain joins TRBV6-5 to TRBJ2-7, with 8 bases fitting TRBD1. V lost 6 bases to trimming and J lost 5 bases; unmatched junction nucleotides: 6. The CDR3 totals 13 residues. From germline, CDR1 is MNHEY and CDR2 SVGAGI. This CDR3 is CASSRQGLHEQYF. The CDR3 bases are TGTGCCAGCAGCCGACAGGGGTTACACGAGCAGTACTTC.

The V and J genes are TRBV19 and TRBJ1-1; maybe TRBD1 (6 bases). This CDR3 is 16 amino acids long. CDR1 is LNHDA, CDR2 SQIVND, per germline (reference sequence). V lost 5 bases and J lost 0, with 16 bases in between. DNA for the CDR3: TGTGCCAGTAGTCCCTACAGGGACCGAATGAACACTGAAGCTTTCTTT. It yields the protein CASSPYRDRMNTEAFF. Supplemented by reference TRBV19 and TRBJ1-1, the full variable domain reads DGGITQSPKYLFRKEGQNVTLSCEQNLNHDAMYWYRQDPGQGLRLIYYSQIVNDFQKGDIAEGYSVSREKKESFPLTVTSAQKNPTAFYLCASSPYRDRMNTEAFFGQGTRLTVV.